This entry features one T cell receptor beta chain sequence. Its target is not known. These data are taken from a study of cytomegalovirus exposure and HLA in healthy donors. Across the study: The 90 to 150 validation repertoires used a platform that matched the one used for the approximately 670 first-cohort repertoires, as a later analysis reported.

TCRdb keeps only in-frame clones here, not all; method: immunoSEQ multiplex PCR. The sample consists of over 85,000 clones, roughly 90% of them appearing once. Germline loops: CDR1 MNHNY, CDR2 SVGAGI (reference sequence). There are 14 residues in the CDR3. V lost 2 bases, J lost 1 base, and 6 bases lay in between. The study's findings and limits: The investigators catalogued some 150 TCR beta chains as cytomegalovirus-associated. The tendency of first-cohort TCR clusters to co-occur in the 120 validation repertoires was identified by a subsequent analysis.

The TCR originated in a woman aged 30 to 39 in good health and CMV-seropositive. The chain couples TRBV6-6 to TRBJ1-5; D might be TRBD1 (5 bases). Sequences were obtained from PBMCs. The CDR3 sequence: CASSYQGSNQPQHF. CDR3 bases: TGTGCCAGCAGTTACCAGGGAAGCAATCAGCCCCAGCATTTT.